This TCR beta chain was recorded in a study of human T cells and chemical hapten exposure. As to time point: patch test 3, about 24 weeks after DPC sensitization. Treatment reported: therapeutic diphenylcyclopropenone sensitization with weekly scalp DPC. TCRdb independently ran MiXCR on the RACE reads; one entry per CDR3 protein. The profile covers 100,000 to 120,000 distinct CDR3 sequences, with roughly a third appearing a single time and roughly 2.5% taken by the ten largest. This clonotype turned up a few times. The sequence was obtained from a middle-aged man with alopecia areata. Some clones in this sample may be carry-over from other donors' samples. Sequences were derived from whole blood, sampled in connection with sensitization to the hapten diphenylcyclopropenone (DPC).

DNA of the CDR3: TGTGCCAGCAGCTTTGGAGGGTTCACAGATACGCAGTATTTT. It encodes CASSFGGFTDTQYF. This sequence joins TRBV5-6 and TRBJ2-3; TRBD2 is a possible D gene (6 bases). The CDR3 loop spans 14 amino acids. Germline V gene lookup returns CDR1 SGHDT and CDR2 YYEEEE. V was pared by 2 bases and J by 2 bases, with 9 bases between.